Given below is one T cell receptor beta chain in context. Per the original data handling: Researchers report that nucleated cell counts were estimated from reference gene primer amplification. Only in-frame clones appear in the TCRdb table, and some are missing; sequencing was by immunoSEQ multiplex PCR. The V and J calls and clone size come from that table; D and trimming were worked out from the DNA. The table includes approximately 170,000 clones, 80% to 85% detected once. Per germline, CDR1 LGHDT and CDR2 YNNKEL (reference sequence). The CDR3 sequence is 15 residues long. The junction had 15 bases not matched to a gene; V was cut back by 3 bases and J by 11 bases. These data originate in a study of blood T cell repertoires in COVID-19. Cohort allocation depended upon clinical history that participants reported.

Specimen: PBMCs or T cells enriched from blood (not recorded which). The TCR was taken from a woman aged 50 to 65 who had recovered from COVID-19. V and J are TRBV3-1 (or the pseudogene TRBV3-2) and TRBJ1-1; TRBD1 agrees at 7 bases. The CDR3 DNA follows: TGTGCCAGCAGCCAGAGTTCGGGACAGAGGATTAGGGCTTTCTTT. Its translation is CASSQSSGQRIRAFF.